Listed below are T cell receptor beta chains from one sample, sequenced in a study of glioma-infiltrating T cells. One entry per CDR3 protein results from TCRdb running MiXCR on the multiplex PCR reads. The repertoire consists of 150,000 or so distinct CDR3 sequences, with approximately 40% occurring once and the leading ten covering about a fifth. The sequenced material came from glioma tissue, nonneoplastic brain tissue, or PBMCs (not recorded which). The origin of the receptors is a human donor with low-grade glioma or glioblastoma, undergoing nonglioma brain surgery, or in good health (not recorded which). The CDR3 runs from the conserved cysteine through the conserved F or W.

J,V,CDR3
TRBJ2-7,TRBV6-6,CASSYGGGEDEQYF
TRBJ2-5,TRBV27,CASSLSGVGETQYF
TRBJ2-7,TRBV10-3,CAISDQGEAYEQYF
TRBJ2-3,TRBV7-8,CASSLYGKADTRYF
TRBJ1-6,TRBV2,CASNPTQGRDSPLHF
TRBJ2-3,TRBV4-1,CASSQVSSQDTQYF
TRBJ2-7,TRBV6-6,CASSYSGDLVYEQYF
TRBJ1-5,TRBV6-6,CASSYSGQRGPQHF
TRBJ2-5,TRBV15,CAASRDSGGTETQYF
TRBJ2-1,TRBV27,CASSLDLSSYNEQFF
TRBJ2-2,TRBV29-1,CSVLTGLSTGELFF
TRBJ2-7,TRBV6-2/TRBV6-3,CASSFGLKQYF
TRBJ2-7,TRBV28,CASSSPGLALYEQYF
TRBJ1-2,TRBV10-3,CAISGRTLDGYTF
TRBJ2-3,TRBV11-2,CASSLEVGTDTQYF
TRBJ2-7,TRBV2,CASGTTGGKEAGEQYF
TRBJ2-1,TRBV20-1,CSASDRGNEQFF
TRBJ1-5,TRBV12-3/TRBV12-4,CASSLREYQPQHF
TRBJ2-7,TRBV4-1,CASSQYPLIGEQYF
TRBJ1-1,TRBV7-9,CASSYAIGTNPSTEAFF
TRBJ1-2,TRBV7-2,CASSQAELGNGYNF
TRBJ2-5,TRBV6-1,CASSEQGWGETQYF
TRBJ1-1,TRBV6-9,CASSLSFSDRQEAFF
TRBJ1-3,TRBV6-2/TRBV6-3,CASSREVGNTIYF
TRBJ2-7,TRBV11-2,CASSLDGGGHEQYF
TRBJ1-5,TRBV12-3/TRBV12-4,CASNPTGSNQPQHF
TRBJ2-1,TRBV6-1,CASKGEGQRTSGSTYEQFF
TRBJ2-1,TRBV7-2,CASSSSGSGKNLQFF
TRBJ2-1,TRBV20-1,CSARVPQGYNEQFF
TRBJ2-3,TRBV6-1,CASRQSGGSLTDTQYF
TRBJ2-1,TRBV5-4,CASSLRNEQFF
TRBJ2-1,TRBV27,CASSRTSGSYNEQFF
TRBJ2-3,TRBV6-1,CASTRTGGRFRDTQYF
TRBJ2-7,TRBV7-9,CASSQDRGEQYF
TRBJ2-3,TRBV27,CASRGAADTQYF
TRBJ2-5,TRBV7-9,CASSPRGTEETQYF
TRBJ2-1,TRBV7-2,CASSFSGEGYNEQFF
TRBJ2-3,TRBV7-2,CASSPSLGTDTQYF
TRBJ2-4,TRBV6-1,CASSNLAGDDLIQYF
TRBJ2-7,TRBV6-1,CASSKSGLYEQYF
TRBJ1-1,TRBV12-3/TRBV12-4,CASSFSGGSNTEAFF
TRBJ2-1,TRBV24-1,CATSDLGGGSYNEQFF
TRBJ1-5,TRBV6-2/TRBV6-3,CASSYGDRGGNQPQHF
TRBJ2-7,TRBV20-1,CSVGGSIHEQYF
TRBJ1-5,TRBV6-5,CASSRRESQPQHF
TRBJ1-5,TRBV4-2,CASSKAWTGNQPQHF
TRBJ1-1,TRBV20-1,CGGRGDTEAFF
TRBJ2-3,TRBV12-3/TRBV12-4,CASRATSGSTDTQYF
TRBJ2-3,TRBV11-2,CASSFRLDTQYF
TRBJ1-1,TRBV7-2,CASSLGDNTEAFF
TRBJ2-7,TRBV6-9,CASSLEITGAYEQYF
TRBJ2-7,TRBV6-1,CAISEPGLYEQYF
TRBJ2-5,TRBV6-2/TRBV6-3,CASSFDQGWETQYF
TRBJ2-7,TRBV7-2,CASSPGQSSYEQYF
TRBJ1-1,TRBV7-2,CASSLFRATEAFF
TRBJ2-1,TRBV29-1,CSVEASRYEQFF
TRBJ2-7,TRBV20-1,CSADVLQGLGEQYF
TRBJ2-2,TRBV12-3/TRBV12-4,CASRGGGTGELFF